Here is one T cell receptor beta chain with its context. This entry is derived from a study of PD-L1 blockade in urothelial cancer. Study overall: Prior exposure to chemotherapy in patients amounted to 0 to 3 regimens received.

Method: immunoSEQ multiplex PCR; TCRdb's copy keeps in-frame clones and lacks some. The repertoire holds about 49,000 clones, roughly nine tenths seen once, with approximately 7.1% in the top ten. The input for sequencing was PBMCs, taken around atezolizumab (anti-PD-L1) treatment. This TCR came from a man in his 60s with urothelial cancer.

The CDR3 nucleotides are TGTGCCAGCAGCCAAACGGGGGGAGTCGGTGGCTACACCTTC. Translated, it gives CASSQTGGVGGYTF. The chain has TRBV7-3 and TRBJ1-2; TRBD1 is a possible D gene (5 bases). From germline, CDR1 is SGHTA and CDR2 FQGTGA. Trimming left V 5 bases short and J 7 bases short, with 17 bases between. This CDR3 region has 14 residues.